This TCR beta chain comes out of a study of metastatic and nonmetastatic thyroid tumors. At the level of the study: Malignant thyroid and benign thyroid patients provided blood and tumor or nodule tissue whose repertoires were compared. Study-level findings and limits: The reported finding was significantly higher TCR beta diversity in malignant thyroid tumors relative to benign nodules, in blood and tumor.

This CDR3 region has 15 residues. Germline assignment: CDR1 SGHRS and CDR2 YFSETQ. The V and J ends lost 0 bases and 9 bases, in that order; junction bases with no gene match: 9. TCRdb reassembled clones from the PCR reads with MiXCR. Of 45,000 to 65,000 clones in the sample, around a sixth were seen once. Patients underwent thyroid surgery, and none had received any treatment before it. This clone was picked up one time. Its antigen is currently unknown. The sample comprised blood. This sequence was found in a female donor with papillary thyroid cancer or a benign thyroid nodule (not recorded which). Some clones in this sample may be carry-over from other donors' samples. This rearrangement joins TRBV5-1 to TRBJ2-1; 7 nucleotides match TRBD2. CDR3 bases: TGCGCCAGCAGCTTGGGGTCTTTAGCGGGTACTGAGCAGTTCTTC. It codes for CASSLGSLAGTEQFF.